The text below deals with one TCR beta chain. This clonotype was seen ten or more times. The antigen it binds to is not known. Per-base qualities were not stored, and no clone one base away is much larger. Library preparation was by PCR. The run used an Illumina HiSeq 2500. TCR library preparation used molecular barcoding, with unique molecular identifiers applied to normalize quantification of the TCRbeta repertoire. TCRdb ran its own pipeline on the public reads, namely fastp trimming at Q25 and MiXCR clone calling, and kept in-frame beta chains. Merged by CDR3 protein, the rows form single entries marked with the most common genes and DNA. The sample table holds roughly 200,000 distinct CDR3 sequences, of which 11% were seen once. Clones ranked in the top ten supply 28% of the sample. This specimen comes from a study of T-cell reconstitution after alpha-beta-depleted transplantation in children (TCRdb year 2016). General notes on the study: Using TCR repertoire profiling, the study followed T-cell immune reconstitution in a quantitative way in children after TCRalphabeta/CD19-depleted allogeneic hematopoietic cell transplantation.

The sample's treatment or condition label is to be understood as: allogeneic hematopoietic cell transplantation with graft depleted of TCRalphabeta T cells and CD19 B cells. The children who served as transplant recipients had been given grafts of TCRalphabeta/CD19-depleted allogeneic hematopoietic cells. What the research found in general, with its limitations: In some patients, the high TCRbeta diversity seen at day 60 was put down to recipient T cells and intrathymic progenitors that had survived conditioning. Hyperexpanded clone frequencies declined over subsequent months; after one year, T-cell counts and TCRbeta diversity were mostly attributed to newly produced T cells. About two months after transplant, the apparently early recovery of alphabetaT-cell counts reportedly depended on just several hundred clones that had expanded rapidly and came from non-depleted graft cells.

Including cysteine and phenylalanine, the CDR3 has 14 amino acids. CDR3 DNA is the only sequence kept; it has 42 bases, read in frame from the first base. CDR1 MDHEN and CDR2 SYDVKM are derived from the germline V gene. V is pruned by 6 bases and J by 7 bases, leaving 7 bases of the junction without a gene match. The V gene is TRBV28 and the J gene is TRBJ2-4; TRBD1 fits 9 bases in the junction. This clonotype was obtained from a child less than two years old with acute myeloid leukemia, due to receive a stem cell transplant. Here the sequenced sample was PBMCs, taken before TCRalphabeta/CD19-depleted stem cell transplant. This receptor carries the CDR3 CASSPGTGRNIQYF. The DNA sequence is given as TGTGCCAGCAGCCCAGGGACAGGGAGGAACATTCAGTACTTC.